The 6 T cell receptor beta chains listed next were all sequenced from one sample in a study of vaccination and CD4 T cells after COVID-19. Scientists ran DNA taken from cultured CD4+ T cells through the Oncomine TCR Beta short-read assay for sequencing. Via MiXCR, TCRdb re-called the PCR reads, giving one row per CDR3 protein. The sample records approximately 17,000 distinct CDR3 sequences, 58% being singletons. Their recognized antigens are unknown. Stated treatment: approximately nine-day PBMC culture with coronavirus spike peptide pools or control peptides (ViraFEST assay). This specimen was CD4+ T cells from blood, cultured in vitro, taken before SARS-CoV-2 vaccination. These receptors were obtained from a human donor who had recovered from COVID-19.

The gene calls are TRBV28 and TRBJ1-6, with no clear D. This CDR3 has 12 amino acids. Looked up from germline, CDR1 is MDHEN and CDR2 is SYDVKM. Deletions cut 7 bases from V and 8 bases from J, with 9 bases between. CDR3 sequence reads: CASTTPYSPLHF. CDR3 nucleotides: TGTGCCAGCACCACACCATATTCACCCCTCCACTTT.

The chain carries TRBV20-1 and TRBJ2-1, with 7 nucleotides matching TRBD2. The V gene end was trimmed by 0 bases and the J gene end by 6 bases; junction bases not matched to a gene: 11. Germline CDR1 and CDR2: DFQATT and SNEGSKA (reference sequence). The CDR3 consists of 16 residues. The DNA of the CDR3 is TGCAGTGCTAGAGATTTAGGACTAGTGGTTCTCAATGAGCAGTTCTTC. It yields the protein CSARDLGLVVLNEQFF.

CDR3 residues: CASRPSGRRGDTQYF. The CDR3 DNA is TGTGCCAGCAGACCTAGCGGGAGAAGAGGAGATACGCAGTATTTT. This sequence joins TRBV7-2 and TRBJ2-3; the match to TRBD2 covers 10 bases. CDR3 length: 15 amino acids. The V and J ends lost 6 bases and 5 bases, in that order; junction bases with no gene match: 8. CDR1 SGHTA and CDR2 FQGNSA come from the germline V gene.

The chain recombines TRBV10-3 with TRBJ2-5; maybe TRBD1 (6 bases). Germline lookup yields CDR1 ENHRY and CDR2 SYGVKD. Trimming left V 3 bases short and J 3 bases short, with 8 bases between. The CDR3 is 13 amino acids. The CDR3 bases are TGTGCCATCAGTGATTCAGGGGAAGAGACCCAGTACTTC. Residues: CAISDSGEETQYF.

The chain uses TRBV2 and TRBJ1-1; D is uncertain. CDR1 and CDR2 from the germline V gene are SNHLY and FYNNEI. The CDR3 spans 14 residues. The V end lost 7 bases, the J end lost 0 bases, and 12 bases lay between the germline ends. The CDR3 protein is CASTALNMNTEAFF. CDR3 sequence (DNA): TGTGCCAGCACAGCCCTAAACATGAACACTGAAGCTTTCTTT.

The J gene is TRBJ1-3, the V gene TRBV30, with D unclear. The CDR3 is made up of 12 amino acids. Germline V gene lookup returns CDR1 GTSNPN and CDR2 SVGIG (reference sequence). Trimming took 2 bases from V and 0 from J, leaving 2 bases between them. The CDR3 DNA reads TGTGCCTGGAGTACCTCTGGAAACACCATATATTTT. Protein sequence: CAWSTSGNTIYF.